This T cell receptor (beta chain) emerged from a study of OX40 agonist ivuxolimab in advanced cancers. Study information: Patients were treated with ivuxolimab, an agonistic anti-OX40 (CD134) antibody. Intravenous ivuxolimab was administered to patients every 2 weeks at 0.01 to 10 mg/kg. Three patients had partial responses: one hepatocellular carcinoma, two cutaneous melanoma.

Regarding the study as a whole: CD8+ T cells averaged more expanded clones than CD4+.

As to this clone: The target antigen is unknown.

Assay: immunoSEQ multiplex PCR; the TCRdb copy retains only in-frame clones and omits some. The sample shows 35,000 to 45,000 clones, 80% to 90% of them seen only once. The TCR was taken from an adult with an advanced solid tumor such as melanoma, head and neck, liver or kidney cancer. The sample here was CD4+ or CD8+ T cells sorted from blood, taken in a trial of the OX40 agonist ivuxolimab.

This CDR3 is CASSQGKESSYEQYF. The CDR3 DNA follows: TGCGCCAGCAGCCAAGGGAAGGAAAGCTCCTACGAGCAGTACTTC. J is TRBJ2-7 and V is TRBV4-1; D is ambiguous. The CDR3 covers 15 residues. Trimming took 1 base from V and 0 from J, leaving 10 bases between them. The germline V gene has CDR1 MGHRA and CDR2 YSYEKL.